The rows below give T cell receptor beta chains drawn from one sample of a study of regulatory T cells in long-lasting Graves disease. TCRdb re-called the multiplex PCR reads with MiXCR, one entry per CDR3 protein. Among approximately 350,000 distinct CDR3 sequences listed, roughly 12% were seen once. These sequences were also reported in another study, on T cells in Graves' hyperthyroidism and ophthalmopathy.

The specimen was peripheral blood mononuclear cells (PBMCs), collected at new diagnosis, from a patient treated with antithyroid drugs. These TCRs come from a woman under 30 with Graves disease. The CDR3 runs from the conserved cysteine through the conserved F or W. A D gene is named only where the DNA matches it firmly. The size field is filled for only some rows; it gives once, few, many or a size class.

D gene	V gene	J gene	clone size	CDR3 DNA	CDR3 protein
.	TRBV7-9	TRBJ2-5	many	TGTGCCAGCAGCTCCTTTACAGGGACTGGCCAAGAGACCCAGTACTTC	CASSSFTGTGQETQYF
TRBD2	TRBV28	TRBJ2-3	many	TGTGCCAGCAGTTCCTTGCACGGACTAGCGGGAGGCACAGATACGCAGTATTTT	CASSSLHGLAGGTDTQYF
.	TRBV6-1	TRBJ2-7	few	TGTGCCAGCAGTGATCGAACGAACCCCGACTACGAGCAGTACTTC	CASSDRTNPDYEQYF
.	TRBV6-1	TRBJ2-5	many	TGTGCCAGCAGCCCTATAAAAGGACAGAGAAAAGAGACCCAGTACTTC	CASSPIKGQRKETQYF
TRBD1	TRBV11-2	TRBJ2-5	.	TGTGCCAGCAGTATGACAGGGGGACAGACCCAGTACTTC	CASSMTGGQTQYF
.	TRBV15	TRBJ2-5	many	TGTGCCACCAGCAGACTCGGCGGACGCCGGGGGACCCAGTACTTC	CATSRLGGRRGTQYF
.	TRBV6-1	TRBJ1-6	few	TGTGCCAGCAGTCGGACCCCCCCCGGTTCACCCCTCCACTTT	CASSRTPPGSPLHF
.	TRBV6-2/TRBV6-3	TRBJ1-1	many	TGTGCCAGCAGTTACGGACAGAACACTGAAGCTTTCTTT	CASSYGQNTEAFF
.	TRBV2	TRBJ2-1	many	TGTGCCAGCAACCAAAGGGGCTGGATCGATGAGCAGTTCTTC	CASNQRGWIDEQFF
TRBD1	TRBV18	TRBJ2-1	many	TGTGCCAGCTCACCAAGAGACAGGGGGCGCTGGGATGAGCAGTTCTTC	CASSPRDRGRWDEQFF
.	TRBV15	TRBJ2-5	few	TGTGCCACCAGGCGGTCCGTCTCAGCTAGCGAACAGACCCAGCACTTC	CATRRSVSASEQTQHF
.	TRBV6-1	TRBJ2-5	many	TGTGCCAGCAGTGCAGGGGGGGGGACGGGGACCCAGTACTTC	CASSAGGGTGTQYF
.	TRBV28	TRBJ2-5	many	TGTGCCAGCAGTTTGGGCTCCCGCGTCCAAGAGACCCAGTACTTC	CASSLGSRVQETQYF
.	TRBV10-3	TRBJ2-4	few	TGTGCCATCGATTGGGGGCAGCTAGCCAAAAACATTCAGTACTTC	CAIDWGQLAKNIQYF
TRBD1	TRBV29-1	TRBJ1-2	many	TGCAGCGTTGTAGAAGGGGGCGGCGGCTACACCTTC	CSVVEGGGGYTF
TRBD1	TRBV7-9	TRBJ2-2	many	TGTGCCAGCAGCCCACAACGGGGACAGCCCATGGTCACCGGGGAGCTGTTTTTT	CASSPQRGQPMVTGELFF
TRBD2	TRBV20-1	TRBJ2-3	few	TGCAGTGCTCCTTTTCTGCATCTAGCGGGGGGGGCAGATACGCAGTATTTT	CSAPFLHLAGGADTQYF
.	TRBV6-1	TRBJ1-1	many	TGTGCCAGCTGTCCCCGGGATCCAGCTACCTGCACTGAAGCTTTCTTT	CASCPRDPATCTEAFF
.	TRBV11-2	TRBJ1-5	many	TGTGCCAGCAGCTCGGGCAGTTCAGGGTCGGATAGCAATCAGCCCCAGCATTTT	CASSSGSSGSDSNQPQHF
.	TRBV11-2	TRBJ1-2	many	TGTGCCAGCAGCTCACTGCGCCCCCCGGCCAAAGAAAAAAATAACTATGGCTACACCTTC	CASSSLRPPAKEKNNYGYTF
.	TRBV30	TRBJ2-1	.	TGTGCCTGGGGGCCGTTGGGGAGCTCCTACAATGAGCAGTTCTTC	CAWGPLGSSYNEQFF
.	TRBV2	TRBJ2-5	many	TGTGCCAGCGGACAGCTGGGGTTGGAGACCCAGTACTTC	CASGQLGLETQYF
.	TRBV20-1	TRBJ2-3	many	TGCAGTGCTAGAGATTTGGCAGGGGCAGATACGCAGTATTTT	CSARDLAGADTQYF
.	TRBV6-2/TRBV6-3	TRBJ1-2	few	TGTGCCAGCAGTTGGGCAAACTATGGCTACACCTTC	CASSWANYGYTF
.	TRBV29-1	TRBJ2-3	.	TGCAGCGTTGAAGGGGGAACAGATACGCAGTATTTT	CSVEGGTDTQYF
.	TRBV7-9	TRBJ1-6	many	TGTGCCAGCAGCTTATATCGGACGGCTAAGGGTTCACCCCTCCACTTT	CASSLYRTAKGSPLHF
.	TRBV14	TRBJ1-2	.	TGTGCCAGCAGCCCTCGTGCAGTCAGGGGTGCCTTTTCCTATGGCTACACCTTC	CASSPRAVRGAFSYGYTF
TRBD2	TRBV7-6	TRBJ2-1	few	TGTGCCAGCAGCTGGACTAGCGTGGGAAATGAGCAGTTCTTC	CASSWTSVGNEQFF
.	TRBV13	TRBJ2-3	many	TGCGCCAGCAGCGGAGGGACTGACCGCACAGATACGCAGTATTTT	CASSGGTDRTDTQYF
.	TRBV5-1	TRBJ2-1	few	TGCGCCAGCAGCTTGGGGGGGATCTACAATGAGCAGTTCTTC	CASSLGGIYNEQFF
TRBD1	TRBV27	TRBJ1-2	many	TGTGCCAGCAGGCTACCGACAGGGCTCGTGCTCTTC	CASRLPTGLVLF
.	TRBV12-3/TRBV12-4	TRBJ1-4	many	TGTGCCAGCAGTTTCGTGGCGGGCCCCGGATCTAATGAAAAACTGTTTTTT	CASSFVAGPGSNEKLFF
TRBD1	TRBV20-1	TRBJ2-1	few	TGCAGTGCTAGAGATTACAGGGGGGTGAACAATGAGCAGTTCTTC	CSARDYRGVNNEQFF
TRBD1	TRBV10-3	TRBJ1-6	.	TGTGCCATCAGTGAAAGAGGGGACAGGGGGCGAAATTCACCCCTCCACTTT	CAISERGDRGRNSPLHF
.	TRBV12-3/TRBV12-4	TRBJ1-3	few	TGTGCCAGCAGTCCCCCCCCGTATGGAAACACCATATATTTT	CASSPPPYGNTIYF
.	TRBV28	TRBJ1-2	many	TGTGCCAGCCATTCCCTTTTAGTGCGGGAGGTTCTTTACTATGGCTACACCTTC	CASHSLLVREVLYYGYTF
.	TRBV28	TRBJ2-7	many	TGTGCCAGCAGTCCCCGGATCTCCTACGAGCAGTACTTC	CASSPRISYEQYF
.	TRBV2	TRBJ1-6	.	TGTGCCAGCATATTCGGGGAGACTTATAATTCACCCCTCCACTTT	CASIFGETYNSPLHF
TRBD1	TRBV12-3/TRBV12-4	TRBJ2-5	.	TGTGCCAGCAGTACCGGGACAGCGAAACAAGAGACCCAGTACTTC	CASSTGTAKQETQYF
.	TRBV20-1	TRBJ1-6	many	TGCAGTGCTAGAAGAGGGGTGGGGCCCCTCCACTTT	CSARRGVGPLHF
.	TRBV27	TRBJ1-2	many	TGTGCCAGCAGTTTATCGTGGACAGCGAATGGCTACACCTTC	CASSLSWTANGYTF
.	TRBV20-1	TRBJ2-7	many	TGCAGTGCTAGAGTCCTAGTCCCCTACGAGCAGTACTTC	CSARVLVPYEQYF
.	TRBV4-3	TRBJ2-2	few	TGCGCCAGCAGCCGCCGGTCCGTAGAGGGGGCCGGGGAGCTGTTTTTT	CASSRRSVEGAGELFF
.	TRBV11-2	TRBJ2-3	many	TGTGCCAGCAGCTTAGGCCCTCCGGATACGCAGTATTTT	CASSLGPPDTQYF
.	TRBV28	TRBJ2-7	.	TGTGCCAGCAAAGGCGGGGGCATTTCCTACGAGCAGTACTTC	CASKGGGISYEQYF
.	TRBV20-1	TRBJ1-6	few	TGCAGTGCTAGGGTCTGGCCGGCAGAAAATAATTCACCCCTCCACTTT	CSARVWPAENNSPLHF
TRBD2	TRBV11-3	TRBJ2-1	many	TGTGCCAGCAGCTCCAAGACAAGTTGGGAGGGGAATGAGCAGTTCTTC	CASSSKTSWEGNEQFF
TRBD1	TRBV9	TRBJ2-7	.	TGTGCCAGCAGCGTAGGGGGGACAGGCCACGAGCAGTACTTC	CASSVGGTGHEQYF
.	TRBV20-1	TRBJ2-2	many	TGCAGTGCTAGAGCCGGGTCCTGGAACGGGGAGCTGTTTTTT	CSARAGSWNGELFF
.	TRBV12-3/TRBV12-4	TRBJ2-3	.	TGTGCCAGCAGTTACTCGATCGAACGGGACTCAGATACGCAGTATTTT	CASSYSIERDSDTQYF
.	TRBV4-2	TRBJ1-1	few	TGTGCCAGCAGCCGGGGGAGGCGGGGTGCTGGTGGTGAAATGAACACTGAAGCTTTCTTT	CASSRGRRGAGGEMNTEAFF
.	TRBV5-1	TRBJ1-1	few	TGCGCCAGCAGCCCCTCACTGGTCCCTGAAGCTTTCTTT	CASSPSLVPEAFF
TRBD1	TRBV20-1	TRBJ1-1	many	TGCAGTGCCGCATTCACAGGGGTTAACACTGAAGCTTTCTTT	CSAAFTGVNTEAFF
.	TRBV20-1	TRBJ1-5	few	TGCAGTGCTAGAGGGGGGCCAGGTCAGCCCCAGCATTTT	CSARGGPGQPQHF
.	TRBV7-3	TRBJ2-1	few	TGTGCCAGCAGCTTAACCTTATCACCCTTAAATGAGCAGTTCTTC	CASSLTLSPLNEQFF
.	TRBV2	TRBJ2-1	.	TGTGCCAGCTCCAAATTAGGGAGCTCCTACAATGAGCAGTTCTTC	CASSKLGSSYNEQFF
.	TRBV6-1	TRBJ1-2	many	TGTGCCAGCAGCTCCGGACAGCTTGTGCCCTATGGCTACACCTTC	CASSSGQLVPYGYTF
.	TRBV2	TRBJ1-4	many	TGTGCCAGCACCGTAGCCCCGGGGAATGAAAAACTGTTTTTT	CASTVAPGNEKLFF
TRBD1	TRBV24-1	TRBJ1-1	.	TGTGCCACCAGTGATACCGGGACAGAGAACACTGAAGCTTTCTTT	CATSDTGTENTEAFF
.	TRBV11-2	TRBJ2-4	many	TGTGCCAGCAGCCCAGTGGGCTTTGTAGCCAAAAACATTCAGTACTTC	CASSPVGFVAKNIQYF